Below, 5 T cell receptor beta chains from the same sample are listed, as sequenced in a study of human T cells and chemical hapten exposure (dated by TCRdb to the early 2020s). The sample's time point label, decoded: patch test 2, 6 weeks after DPC sensitization. Per the publication, the treatment or condition label means: therapeutic diphenylcyclopropenone sensitization with weekly scalp DPC. The library came from RACE. TCRdb lists the instrument as NextSeq 500. TCRdb handled the public reads itself, with Q25 trimming in fastp and clone calling in MiXCR, and kept productive beta chains. All rows with the same CDR3 protein become a single entry with the most common DNA and genes. This sample gives approximately 350,000 distinct CDR3 sequences in total; about 6.9% of them show up just once. About 5.4% of the sample rests with the top ten. Material: whole blood, obtained in connection with sensitization to the hapten diphenylcyclopropenone (DPC). These receptors were taken from a young woman with alopecia areata. Some clones in this sample may be carry-over from other donors' samples.

J is TRBJ1-6 and V is TRBV6-8; TRBD1 matches at 8 bases. With V trimmed by 5 bases and J by 7 bases, 7 bases remained unmatched. CDR3 length equals 15 residues. Germline V gene sequence: CDR1 MNHGY, CDR2 SAAAGT. The CDR3 nucleotides are TGTGCCAGCAGTCCCGGGACAGGTGGGAATTCACCCCTCCACTTT. Protein sequence: CASSPGTGGNSPLHF.

The chain uses TRBV18 and TRBJ2-5; D might be TRBD2 (5 bases). The CDR3 runs to 14 residues. Trimming left V 0 bases short and J 6 bases short, with 11 bases between. CDR1 and CDR2 (germline): KGHSH, LQKENI. In DNA, the CDR3 is TGTGCCAGCTCACCACCCTTCATCGGGAAGACCCAGTACTTC. The encoded protein is CASSPPFIGKTQYF.

CDR3 bases: TGTGCCAGCAGCTTAGCGCCCCTTTCCACTGAAGCTTTCTTT. Translating it yields CASSLAPLSTEAFF. The chain links TRBV7-9 to TRBJ1-1; D is uncertain. Trimming took off 0 bases at V and 4 bases at J, with 9 bases between the two ends. The CDR3 length is 14 residues. Germline lookup yields CDR1 SEHNR and CDR2 FQNEAQ (reference sequence).

This clonotype was observed at least ten times. J is TRBJ1-6 and V is TRBV6-1; D is possibly TRBD1 (5 bases). V was pared by 8 bases and J by 9 bases, with 17 bases between. The CDR3 is made up of 14 amino acids. The germline V gene encodes CDR1 MNHNS and CDR2 SASEGT. CDR3 amino acids: CASLPSTGRSPLHF. As DNA, the CDR3 is TGTGCCAGCCTTCCGTCGACGGGGCGTTCACCCCTCCACTTT.

The chain employs TRBV9 and TRBJ1-1, with a weak D call TRBD1 (5 bases). The CDR3 runs to 15 residues. Germline lookup yields CDR1 SGDLS and CDR2 YYNGEE. Between the trimmed V and J ends, which lost 0 bases and 3 bases, there was a span of 12 bases. CDR3: CASSVVGAVDTEAFF. The CDR3 nucleotides are TGTGCCAGCAGCGTAGTTGGGGCGGTTGACACTGAAGCTTTCTTT. The full variable domain, in which reference TRBV9 and TRBJ1-1 provide the parts outside the CDR3, is DSGVTQTPKHLITATGQRVTLRCSPRSGDLSVYWYQQSLDQGLQFLIQYYNGEERAKGNILERFSAQQFPDLHSELNLSSLELGDSALYFCASSVVGAVDTEAFFGQGTRLTVV.